Sequencing of this T cell receptor beta chain was carried out in a study of PD-L1 blockade in urothelial cancer. Whole-study context: Each participant's history included 0 to 3 prior chemotherapy regimens.

V dropped 6 bases and J dropped 7 bases, with 12 bases sitting between them. The CDR3 is 13 amino acids. Germline V gene sequence: CDR1 MGHDK, CDR2 SYGVNS. TCRdb's table, derived via immunoSEQ multiplex PCR, lists solely in-frame clones and lacks some. The table shows 50,000 or so clones, with 82% occurring only once. Here the sequenced sample was PBMCs, taken around atezolizumab (anti-PD-L1) treatment. This chain joins TRBV25-1 and TRBJ1-4; no clear D gene. The sequence derives from a man aged 70 or older with urothelial cancer. CDR3 sequence (DNA): TGTGCCAGCAGCGAACGAGGGCGTGAAAAACTGTTTTTT. Its translation is CASSERGREKLFF.